This T cell receptor beta chain was observed in a study of cytomegalovirus exposure and HLA in healthy donors. Study-wide points: Later, an analysis found that TCR clusters from the first cohort tended to co-occur in the roughly 110 validation repertoires. High specificity and sensitivity for cytomegalovirus status were reported for the classifier. A few chains linked to CMV were shown in vitro to be specific for CMV antigens. Researchers counted around 170 TCR beta chains as cytomegalovirus-associated.

As regards this clone: Its specificity is not known.

Germline loops: CDR1 MNHNY, CDR2 SVGAGI (reference sequence). J was trimmed by 4 bases and V by 10 bases; bases with no gene match: 8. This CDR3 is 14 amino acids long. Profiled with immunoSEQ multiplex PCR; TCRdb holds only in-frame clones, not every one. Of 120,000 or so clones in the sample, about 87% were seen once. The sequencing input was PBMCs. The chain combines TRBV6-6 with TRBJ2-2, with 8 bases identical to TRBD2. The TCR comes from a woman under 30 in good health and CMV-seronegative. The CDR3 DNA reads TGTGCCACCACGGGGGGGCCGGCCACCGGGGAGCTGTTTTTT. Its protein product is CATTGGPATGELFF.